This paragraph reports one TCR beta chain. The sample belongs to a study of T cells after yellow fever vaccination. One entry per CDR3 protein results from TCRdb running MiXCR on the 5' RACE reads. Of some 560,000 distinct CDR3 sequences listed, roughly 21% were seen once; the top ten hold roughly an eighth. J lost 5 bases, V lost 4 bases, and 7 bases had no gene match. CDR3 size: 14 residues. Germline-derived CDR1 and CDR2 are DFQATT and SNEGSKA (reference sequence). The rearrangement joins TRBV20-1 to TRBJ2-5; TRBD1 matches at 10 bases. The source is a young man who received the YFV17D yellow fever vaccine. This sample comprised PBMCs, obtained 15 days after the yellow fever booster vaccination. The CDR3 DNA is TGCAGTGCTACCGGGACAGGGGTTTACGAGACCCAGTACTTC. It yields the protein CSATGTGVYETQYF.